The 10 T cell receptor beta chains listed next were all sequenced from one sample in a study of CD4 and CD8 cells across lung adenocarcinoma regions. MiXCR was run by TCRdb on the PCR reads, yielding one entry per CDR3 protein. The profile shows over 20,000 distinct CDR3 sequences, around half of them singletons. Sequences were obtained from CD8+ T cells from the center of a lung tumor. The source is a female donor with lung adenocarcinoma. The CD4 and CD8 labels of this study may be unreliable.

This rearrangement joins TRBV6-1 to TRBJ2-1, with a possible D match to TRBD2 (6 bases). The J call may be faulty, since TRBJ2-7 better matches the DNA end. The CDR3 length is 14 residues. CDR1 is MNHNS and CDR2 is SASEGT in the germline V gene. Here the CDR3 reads CASKTGVSVYEQYF. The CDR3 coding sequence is TGTGCCAGCAAAACGGGAGTGTCTGTCTACGAGCAGTACTTC.

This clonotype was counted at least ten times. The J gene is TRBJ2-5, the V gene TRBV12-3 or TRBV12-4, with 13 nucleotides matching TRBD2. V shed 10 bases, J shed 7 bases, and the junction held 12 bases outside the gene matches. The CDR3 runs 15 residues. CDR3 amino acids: CATSWTSGSVGTQYF. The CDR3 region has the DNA TGTGCCACTTCGTGGACTAGCGGGAGCGTAGGGACCCAGTACTTC.

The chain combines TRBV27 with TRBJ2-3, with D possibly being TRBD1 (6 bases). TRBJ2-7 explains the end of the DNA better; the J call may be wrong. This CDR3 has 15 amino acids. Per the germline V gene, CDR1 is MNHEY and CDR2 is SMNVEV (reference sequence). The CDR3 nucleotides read TGTGCCAGCATTCAGGGGCGCAGAGACGAAGATACGCAGTACTTC. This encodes CASIQGRRDEDTQYF.

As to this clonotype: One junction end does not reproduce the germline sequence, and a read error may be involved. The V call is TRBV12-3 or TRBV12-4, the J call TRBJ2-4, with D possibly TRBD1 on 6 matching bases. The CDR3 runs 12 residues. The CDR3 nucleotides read TGTGCGGGGGCCGGGGACAAAGATACGCAGTACTTT. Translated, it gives CAGAGDKDTQYF.

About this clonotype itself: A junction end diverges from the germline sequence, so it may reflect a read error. The CDR3 DNA is TGTGCCAGGAGACGGAGAGGCGAAAATATGCAGTACTTT. Encoded protein: CARRRRGENMQYF. The chain joins TRBV6-1 to TRBJ2-3; no definite D call. Germline V gene sequence: CDR1 MNHNS, CDR2 SASEGT. The CDR3 has 13 residues.

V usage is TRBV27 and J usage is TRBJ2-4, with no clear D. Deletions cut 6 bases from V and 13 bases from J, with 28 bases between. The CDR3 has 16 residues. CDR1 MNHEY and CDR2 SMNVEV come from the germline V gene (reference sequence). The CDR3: CASRKHGLPDQNTQYF. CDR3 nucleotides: TGTGCCAGCAGGAAACACGGGCTCCCTGACCAAAACACCCAGTACTTC.

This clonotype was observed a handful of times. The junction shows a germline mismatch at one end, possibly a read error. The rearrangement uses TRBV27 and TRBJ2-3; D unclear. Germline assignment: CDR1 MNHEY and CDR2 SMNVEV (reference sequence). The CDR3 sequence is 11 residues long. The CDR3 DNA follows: TGTGCCAGCGGTCCTACAGACACTCAGTACTTT. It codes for CASGPTDTQYF.

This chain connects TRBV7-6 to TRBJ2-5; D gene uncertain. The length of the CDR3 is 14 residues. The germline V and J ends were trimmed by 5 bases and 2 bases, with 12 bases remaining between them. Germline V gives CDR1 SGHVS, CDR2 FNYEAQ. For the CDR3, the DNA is TGTGCCAGCAGCCCAACGGAGATACAAGAGACCCAGTACTTC. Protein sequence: CASSPTEIQETQYF.

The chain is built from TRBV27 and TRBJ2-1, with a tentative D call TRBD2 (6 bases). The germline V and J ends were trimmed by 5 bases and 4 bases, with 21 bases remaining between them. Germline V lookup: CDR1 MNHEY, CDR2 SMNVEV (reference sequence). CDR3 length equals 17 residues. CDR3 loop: CASSPTSRGWTYNEQFF. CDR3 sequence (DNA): TGTGCCAGCAGTCCTACTTCCCGGGGGTGGACGTACAATGAGCAGTTCTTC.

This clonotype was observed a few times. DNA for the CDR3: TGCGCCAGCGCTGACCCTGCAACTAATGAAAAACTGTTTTTT. This gives the protein CASADPATNEKLFF. This sequence joins TRBV5-1 and TRBJ1-4; D remains ambiguous. The germline V and J ends were trimmed by 7 bases and 0 bases, with 10 bases remaining between them. CDR3 length: 14 amino acids. Germline assignment: CDR1 SGHRS and CDR2 YFSETQ.